These 32 T cell receptor beta chains were sequenced from one sample in a study of cytomegalovirus exposure and HLA in healthy donors. The primer mix had 60 Vbeta and 13 Jbeta primers. Here immunoSEQ multiplex PCR was the method, and the copy in TCRdb shows in-frame clones only, minus some. The sample includes about 150,000 clones, roughly 70% of them seen just once. The specimen sequenced was PBMCs. The receptors stem from a woman aged 18-29 years in good health and CMV-seropositive.

This chain links TRBV2 with TRBJ1-6; D remains ambiguous. V was cut by 0 bases and J by 7 bases, with 7 bases left in between. This CDR3 contains 14 residues. Looked up from germline, CDR1 is SNHLY and CDR2 is FYNNEI. In nucleotides, the CDR3 is TGTGCCAGCAGTGAAGCGCCGAGGAATTCACCCCTCCACTTT. This gives the protein CASSEAPRNSPLHF. Full variable domain (outside the CDR3, taken from reference TRBV2 and TRBJ1-6): EPEVTQTPSHQVTQMGQEVILRCVPISNHLYFYWYRQILGQKVEFLVSFYNNEISEKSEIFDDQFSVERPDGSNFTLKIRSTKLEDSAMYFCASSEAPRNSPLHFGNGTRLTVT.

The CDR3 nucleotides read TGCGCCAGCAGCCAAGATTCCGGACCAGCGGGGATAACAGATACGCAGTATTTT. Its protein is CASSQDSGPAGITDTQYF. The chain combines TRBV4-3 with TRBJ2-3, with TRBD2 matching 7 bases. CDR3 length: 18 residues. Germline trimming cut 0 bases from V and 3 bases from J; bases unmatched to any gene: 12. Germline-derived CDR1 and CDR2 are LGHNA and YSLEER.

This chain connects TRBV4-3 to TRBJ1-1; D unresolved. The CDR3 loop spans 14 amino acids. V lost 0 bases, J lost 5 bases, and 10 bases lay in between. Germline CDR1 reads LGHNA; CDR2 reads YSLEER. As DNA, the CDR3 is TGCGCCAGCAGCCAAGATGATCGGGGAACTGAAGCTTTCTTT. It yields the protein CASSQDDRGTEAFF.

This clone came up a few times. This chain joins TRBV4-1 and TRBJ1-2, with 7 bases lining up with TRBD1. This CDR3 contains 15 residues. J gave up 2 bases and V 0 bases, and 3 bases lay outside the gene matches. Looked up from germline, CDR1 is MGHRA and CDR2 is YSYEKL. Here the CDR3 reads CASSQDPRGNYGYTF. CDR3 coding DNA: TGCGCCAGCAGCCAAGATCCCAGGGGGAACTATGGCTACACCTTC.

The rearrangement uses TRBV25-1 and TRBJ2-5, with 8 bases lining up with TRBD1. TRBJ2-7 matches the DNA end more closely, so the J call is doubtful. The germline V gene has CDR1 MGHDK and CDR2 SYGVNS. CDR3 size: 15 residues. This CDR3 reads CASRTSGTGAYEQYF. The CDR3 nucleotides are TGTGCCAGCAGAACCTCCGGGACAGGCGCCTACGAGCAGTACTTC.

V gene TRBV4-1 combines with J gene TRBJ2-1, with TRBD2 matching over 7 bases. The ends lost 6 bases at V and 5 bases at J; junction bases unmatched: 10. Germline V gene sequence: CDR1 MGHRA, CDR2 YSYEKL. The length of the CDR3 is 15 residues. The CDR3 is CASRTTSGVNNEQFF. The DNA of the CDR3 is TGCGCCAGCAGGACGACAAGCGGGGTCAACAATGAGCAGTTCTTC.

The chain joins TRBV4-3 to TRBJ1-1; D is uncertain. The CDR3 is 16 residues long. The V gene lost 0 bases and the J gene lost 3 bases, with 14 bases spanning the gap. Germline V CDR1 and CDR2: LGHNA, YSLEER. The CDR3 DNA reads TGCGCCAGCAGCCAAGAACGACTCGGTCCGGACACTGAAGCTTTCTTT. As protein: CASSQERLGPDTEAFF.

In nucleotides, the CDR3 is TGTGCCAGCAGCCCTAATTCAGGGGGCAATGAGCAGTTCTTC. Encoded protein: CASSPNSGGNEQFF. This chain links TRBV11-2 with TRBJ2-1, with 7 bases that match TRBD1. With V trimmed by 5 bases and J by 6 bases, 7 bases remained unmatched. The CDR3 contains 14 residues. Germline lookup yields CDR1 SGHAT and CDR2 FQNNGV. The whole variable domain, remainder taken from reference TRBV11-2 and TRBJ2-1, is EAGVAQSPRYKIIEKRQSVAFWCNPISGHATLYWYQQILGQGPKLLIQFQNNGVVDDSQLPKDRFSAERLKGVDSTLKIQPAKLEDSAVYLCASSPNSGGNEQFFGPGTRLTVL.

The chain couples TRBV6-6 to TRBJ1-6; D gene uncertain. This CDR3 is built from 16 residues. V was clipped by 0 bases and J by 9 bases, with 15 bases between them. CDR1 and CDR2 (germline): MNHNY, SVGAGI (reference sequence). The CDR3 sequence is CASSYSSTEESSPLHF. In DNA form, the CDR3 reads TGTGCCAGCAGTTACTCAAGCACAGAAGAAAGTTCACCCCTCCACTTT.

V and J are TRBV15 and TRBJ1-6; D is ambiguous. Per germline, CDR1 LNHNV and CDR2 YYDKDF (reference sequence). Trimming left V 5 bases short and J 9 bases short, with 26 bases between. CDR3 size: 18 residues. CDR3 nucleotides: TGTGCCACCAGCTCTTCGGAGGCGGGCCCTGCTTCGGGTTCACCCCTCCACTTT. Translated, it gives CATSSSEAGPASGSPLHF.

This chain connects TRBV6-5 to TRBJ2-7; 9 positions agree with TRBD2. Germline V gene lookup returns CDR1 MNHEY and CDR2 SVGAGI. Trimming at V came to 6 bases and at J to 0 bases, leaving 6 bases not matched to a gene. The CDR3 has 15 residues. The CDR3 region is CASSRTSDYSYEQYF. The CDR3 DNA reads TGTGCCAGCAGCCGGACTAGCGACTACTCCTACGAGCAGTACTTC.

The J gene is TRBJ2-1, the V gene TRBV5-8; maybe TRBD1 (6 bases). The CDR3 covers 15 residues. Germline CDR1 and CDR2: SGHTS and YDEGEE. The germline V and J ends were trimmed by 7 bases and 6 bases, with 20 bases remaining between them. CDR3 DNA sequence: TGTGCCAGCGATAGAAAAGGGGGATTTGTCAATGAGCAGTTCTTC. Translating gives CASDRKGGFVNEQFF.

This chain connects TRBV27 to TRBJ1-2; unclear D gene. Trimming shortened V by 5 bases and J by 2 bases, and 9 bases separated the two germline ends. Looked up from germline, CDR1 is MNHEY and CDR2 is SMNVEV (reference sequence). This CDR3 has 13 amino acids. CDR3 residues: CASSPNSNYGYTF. The CDR3 DNA is TGTGCCAGCAGTCCCAACAGCAACTATGGCTACACCTTC.

The chain links TRBV9 to TRBJ2-7, with 11 bases matching TRBD1. The CDR3 is 14 amino acids. CDR1 is SGDLS, CDR2 YYNGEE, per germline. Trimming took 4 bases from V and 8 from J; bases not matched to a gene: 8. CDR3 bases: TGTGCCAGCAGCCTCGGGACAGGGGGGGTTAAGCAGTACTTC. It encodes CASSLGTGGVKQYF.

This clone was recorded once. The CDR3 nucleotides are TGTGCCAGCAGCCAAGGGGACAGACTAAATGAAAAACTGTTTTTT. Protein sequence: CASSQGDRLNEKLFF. The chain is built from TRBV4-2 and TRBJ1-4; 7 bases align to TRBD1. Unmatched junction bases numbered 4, after V lost 1 base and J lost 5 bases. Per germline, CDR1 LGHNA and CDR2 YNFKEQ. The CDR3 consists of 15 residues.

V is TRBV11-2 and J is TRBJ2-5, with 12 bases aligning to TRBD2. Per the germline V gene, CDR1 is SGHAT and CDR2 is FQNNGV. The CDR3 covers 16 residues. Losses at the gene ends were 5 bases for V and 5 bases for J; bases not matched to a gene: 9. DNA for the CDR3: TGTGCCAGCAGCCCCGGGAGACTAGCGGGGGTGGAGACCCAGTACTTC. This translates into CASSPGRLAGVETQYF. Full variable domain (missing parts from reference TRBV11-2 and TRBJ2-5): EAGVAQSPRYKIIEKRQSVAFWCNPISGHATLYWYQQILGQGPKLLIQFQNNGVVDDSQLPKDRFSAERLKGVDSTLKIQPAKLEDSAVYLCASSPGRLAGVETQYFGPGTRLLVL.

This clone was picked up a small number of times. The V call is TRBV19, the J call TRBJ1-1, with D hard to call. CDR1 is LNHDA, CDR2 SQIVND, per germline (reference sequence). V was clipped by 3 bases and J by 1 base, with 6 bases between them. The CDR3 has 13 residues. The CDR3 DNA reads TGTGCCAGTAGTATGTCGTGGAACACTGAAGCTTTCTTT. This codes for CASSMSWNTEAFF.

The chain couples TRBV6-4 to TRBJ2-6, with D tentatively TRBD1 (5 bases). The germline V gene encodes CDR1 MRHNA and CDR2 SNTAGT. V shed 6 bases and J shed 2 bases, with 5 bases lying between them. CDR3 length equals 13 residues. The CDR3 DNA sequence: TGTGCCAGCAGAGGGGCTGGGGCCAACGTCCTGACTTTC. It encodes CASRGAGANVLTF.

The chain uses TRBV5-4 and TRBJ1-1; maybe TRBD1 (6 bases). Germline CDR1 SGHNT, CDR2 YYREEE (reference sequence). V lost 1 base to trimming and J lost 7 bases, with 14 bases between them. The CDR3 loop spans 14 amino acids. The CDR3 DNA reads TGTGCCAGCAGCTTGACGGGGGGCCGAGTTGAAGCTTTCTTT. Amino acids: CASSLTGGRVEAFF.

This clone has a handful of counts. CDR3 coding DNA: TGTGCCAGCAGCTCTATGGGCCACTATGGCTACACCTTC. Its translation is CASSSMGHYGYTF. This rearrangement joins TRBV7-2 to TRBJ1-2; no clear D gene. Germline V lookup: CDR1 SGHTA, CDR2 FQGNSA. The CDR3 loop spans 13 amino acids. V was trimmed by 4 bases and J by 3 bases, leaving 9 bases between them.

The chain has TRBV9 and TRBJ2-3; weak D call: TRBD2 (6 bases). Germline values: CDR1 SGDLS, CDR2 YYNGEE. The CDR3 covers 14 residues. Between the trimmed V and J ends, which lost 5 bases and 3 bases, there was a span of 13 bases. The CDR3 is CASSEEGLTDTQYF. DNA of the CDR3: TGTGCCAGCAGTGAGGAGGGACTTACAGATACGCAGTATTTT.

The chain employs TRBV5-1 and TRBJ2-5; D unclear. The CDR3 contains 13 residues. The germline V gene has CDR1 SGHRS and CDR2 YFSETQ. Trimming pared 5 bases from V and 5 bases from J, leaving 13 bases between. This CDR3 reads CASSPAERETQYF. DNA of the CDR3: TGCGCCAGCAGTCCGGCGGAGCGCGAGACCCAGTACTTC.

This chain connects TRBV2 to TRBJ1-1; TRBD1 is a possible D gene (5 bases). Germline-derived CDR1 and CDR2 are SNHLY and FYNNEI. The CDR3 contains 13 residues. Trimming took off 7 bases at V and 2 bases at J, with 11 bases between the two ends. The CDR3 region has the DNA TGTGCCAGCACCGGACACCACAACACTGAAGCTTTCTTT. Protein sequence: CASTGHHNTEAFF.

This chain uses TRBV11-3 with TRBJ2-2; TRBD2 is a possible D gene (6 bases). This CDR3 is built from 14 residues. In germline, CDR1 is SGHNT, CDR2 YENEEA. Trimming stripped 5 bases from V and 1 base from J, with 8 bases between. CDR3 bases: TGTGCCAGCAGCCCGACTAGGAACACCGGGGAGCTGTTTTTT. Translated: CASSPTRNTGELFF. Supplemented by reference TRBV11-3 and TRBJ2-2, the full variable domain reads EAGVVQSPRYKIIEKKQPVAFWCNPISGHNTLYWYLQNLGQGPELLIRYENEEAVDDSQLPKDRFSAERLKGVDSTLKIQPAELGDSAVYLCASSPTRNTGELFFGEGSRLTVL.

With respect to this clone: Compared with germline, one end of the junction differs, possibly owing to a read error. The rearrangement joins TRBV28 to TRBJ2-1, with D uncertain. This CDR3 region has 14 residues. In germline, CDR1 is MDHEN, CDR2 SYDVKM. CDR3: CASSLGQIYNEQFF. The CDR3 nucleotides read TGCGCCAGCAGTTTAGGGCAGATCTACAATGAGCAGTTCTTC. The whole variable domain, remainder taken from reference TRBV28 and TRBJ2-1, is DVKVTQSSRYLVKRTGEKVFLECVQDMDHENMFWYRQDPGLGLRLIYFSYDVKMKEKGDIPEGYSVSREKKERFSLILESASTNQTSMYLCASSLGQIYNEQFFGPGTRLTVL.

The sample holds a few counts of this clone. J is TRBJ1-1 and V is TRBV7-2, with D perhaps TRBD1 (6 bases). The CDR3 is 14 amino acids. CDR1 and CDR2 from the germline V gene are SGHTA and FQGNSA. Trimming removed 1 base from V and 3 bases from J, with 9 bases in between. The CDR3: CASSLVSGDTEAFF. For the CDR3, the DNA is TGTGCCAGCAGCTTAGTTTCAGGGGACACTGAAGCTTTCTTT.

The rearrangement uses TRBV1 and TRBJ2-3; the tabulated D call, TRBD2, remains unverified against the DNA. TRBV1 is a documented pseudogene. The length of the CDR3 is 15 residues. The CDR3 is CTSEGGGGSTDTQYF. DNA of the CDR3: TGCACCAGCGAAGGAGGGGGGGGTAGCACAGATACGCAGTATTTT.

CDR3 nucleotides: TGCGCCAGCAGCCAAACCGGGACAGGGCCTACCTACGAGCAGTACTTC. It codes for CASSQTGTGPTYEQYF. The chain uses TRBV4-1 and TRBJ2-7, with 9 bases matching TRBD1. This CDR3 is built from 16 residues. Germline CDR1 reads MGHRA; CDR2 reads YSYEKL. After removal of 2 bases from V and 2 bases from J, the junction contained 7 bases not matched to a gene.

The chain couples TRBV10-3 to TRBJ1-5; TRBD1 is a possible D gene (6 bases). Germline CDR1 reads ENHRY; CDR2 reads SYGVKD. The V end was cut by 3 bases, the J end by 2 bases, with 8 bases between. The CDR3 sequence is 14 residues long. The DNA of the CDR3 is TGTGCCATCAGTGAAACAGGGCGCAATCAGCCCCAGCATTTT. Protein: CAISETGRNQPQHF.

The V and J genes are TRBV5-1 and TRBJ1-2, with D possibly being TRBD1 (6 bases). Germline assignment: CDR1 SGHRS and CDR2 YFSETQ. The V end was cut by 7 bases, the J end by 6 bases, with 19 bases between. The CDR3 contains 14 residues. This CDR3 reads CASRTAWRRDGYTF. The CDR3 DNA sequence: TGCGCCAGCCGGACAGCTTGGCGTAGAGATGGCTACACCTTC.

The rearrangement uses TRBV6-6 and TRBJ1-2; unclear D gene. This CDR3 is built from 14 residues. CDR1 is MNHNY and CDR2 is SVGAGI in the germline V gene (reference sequence). Trimming removed 7 bases from V and 2 bases from J, with 14 bases in between. The CDR3 nucleotides are TGTGCCAGCAATCCTACCCAGCGAAACTATGGCTACACCTTC. It is translated as CASNPTQRNYGYTF.

Only one count was recorded for this clone. The chain couples TRBV29-1 to TRBJ2-1; D is uncertain. This CDR3 region has 13 residues. Trimming left V 5 bases short and J 0 bases short, with 8 bases between. The germline CDR1 and CDR2 sequences are SQVTM and ANQGSEA. CDR3 loop: CSVHYYSYNEQFF. The DNA for the CDR3 is TGCAGCGTTCACTACTACTCCTACAATGAGCAGTTCTTC.